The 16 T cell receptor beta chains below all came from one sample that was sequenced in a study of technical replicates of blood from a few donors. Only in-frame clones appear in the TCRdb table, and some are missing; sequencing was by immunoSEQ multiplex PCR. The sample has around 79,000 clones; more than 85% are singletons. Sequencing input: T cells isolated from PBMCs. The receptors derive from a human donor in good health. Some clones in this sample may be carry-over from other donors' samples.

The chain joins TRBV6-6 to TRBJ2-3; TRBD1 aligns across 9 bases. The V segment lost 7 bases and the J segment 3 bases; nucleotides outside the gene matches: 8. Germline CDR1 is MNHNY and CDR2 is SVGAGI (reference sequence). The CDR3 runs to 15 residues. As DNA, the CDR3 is TGTGCCAGCATCGTGGACAGGGGAATGACAGATACGCAGTATTTT. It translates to CASIVDRGMTDTQYF.

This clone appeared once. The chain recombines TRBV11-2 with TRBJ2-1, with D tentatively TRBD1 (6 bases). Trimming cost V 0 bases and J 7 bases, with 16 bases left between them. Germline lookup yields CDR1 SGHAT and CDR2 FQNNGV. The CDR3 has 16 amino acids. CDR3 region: CASSLELRTGPNEQFF. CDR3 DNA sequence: TGTGCCAGCAGCTTAGAACTCCGTACAGGGCCAAATGAGCAGTTCTTC.

CDR3: CASILGGTEAFF. The CDR3 coding sequence is TGTGCCAGTATCCTGGGGGGCACTGAAGCTTTCTTT. The genes are TRBV19 and TRBJ1-1; a weak D match, TRBD1 (5 bases). The germline V gene encodes CDR1 LNHDA and CDR2 SQIVND (reference sequence). CDR3 length equals 12 residues. Trimming removed 7 bases from V and 4 bases from J, with 10 bases in between.

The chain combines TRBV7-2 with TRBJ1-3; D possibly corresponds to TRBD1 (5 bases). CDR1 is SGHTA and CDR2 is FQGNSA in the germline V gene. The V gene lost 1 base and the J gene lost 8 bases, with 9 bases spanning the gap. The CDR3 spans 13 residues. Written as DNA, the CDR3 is TGTGCCAGCAGCTTAGTGGGGGGGGACACCATATATTTT. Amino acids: CASSLVGGDTIYF.

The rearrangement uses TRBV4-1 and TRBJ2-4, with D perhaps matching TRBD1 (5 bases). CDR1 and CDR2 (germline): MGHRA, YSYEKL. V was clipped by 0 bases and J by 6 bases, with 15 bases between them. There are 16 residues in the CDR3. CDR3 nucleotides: TGCGCCAGCAGCCAAGAATTCCCAGGGCGATTAAACATTCAGTACTTC. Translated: CASSQEFPGRLNIQYF.

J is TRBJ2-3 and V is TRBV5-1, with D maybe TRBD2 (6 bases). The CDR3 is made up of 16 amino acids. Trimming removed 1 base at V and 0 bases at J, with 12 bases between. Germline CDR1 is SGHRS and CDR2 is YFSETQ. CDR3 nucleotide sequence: TGCGCCAGCAGCTTGTTGGGGGGAGGAAGCACAGATACGCAGTATTTT. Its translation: CASSLLGGGSTDTQYF. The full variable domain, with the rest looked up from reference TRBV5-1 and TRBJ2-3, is KAGVTQTPRYLIKTRGQQVTLSCSPISGHRSVSWYQQTPGQGLQFLFEYFSETQRNKGNFPGRFSGRQFSNSRSEMNVSTLELGDSALYLCASSLLGGGSTDTQYFGPGTRLTVL.

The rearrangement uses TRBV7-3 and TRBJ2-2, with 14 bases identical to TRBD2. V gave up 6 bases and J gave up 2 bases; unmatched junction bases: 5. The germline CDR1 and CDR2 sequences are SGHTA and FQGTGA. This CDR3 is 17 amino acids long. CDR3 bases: TGTGCCAGCAGGCCCGGGACTAGCGGGAGCAACACCGGGGAGCTGTTTTTT. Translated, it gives CASRPGTSGSNTGELFF.

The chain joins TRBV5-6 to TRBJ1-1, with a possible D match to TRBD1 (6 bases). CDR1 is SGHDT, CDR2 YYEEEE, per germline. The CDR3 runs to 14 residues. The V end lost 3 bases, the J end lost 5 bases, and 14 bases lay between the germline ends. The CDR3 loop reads CASSSREGVTEAFF. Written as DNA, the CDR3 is TGTGCCAGCAGCTCCAGGGAGGGGGTTACTGAAGCTTTCTTT.

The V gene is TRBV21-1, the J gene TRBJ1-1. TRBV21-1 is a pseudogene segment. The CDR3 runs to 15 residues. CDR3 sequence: CASSKGEGRATEAFF. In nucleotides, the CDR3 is TGTGCCAGCAGCAAAGGGGAGGGGCGGGCCACTGAAGCTTTCTTT.

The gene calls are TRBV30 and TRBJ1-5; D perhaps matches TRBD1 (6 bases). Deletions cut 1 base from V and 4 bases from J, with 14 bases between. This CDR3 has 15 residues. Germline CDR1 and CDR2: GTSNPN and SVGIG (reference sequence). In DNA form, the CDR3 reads TGTGCCTGGAGTGCAATAAGGGGGGGAAATCAGCCCCAGCATTTT. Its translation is CAWSAIRGGNQPQHF.

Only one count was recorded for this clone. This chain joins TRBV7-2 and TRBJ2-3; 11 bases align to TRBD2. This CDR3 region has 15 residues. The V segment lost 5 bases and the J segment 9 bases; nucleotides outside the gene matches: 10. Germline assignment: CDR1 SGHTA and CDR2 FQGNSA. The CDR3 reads CASSPTSGRGRTQYF. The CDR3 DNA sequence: TGTGCCAGCAGCCCAACTAGCGGGAGAGGTAGAACGCAGTATTTT. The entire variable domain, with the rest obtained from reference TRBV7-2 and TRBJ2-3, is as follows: GAGVSQSPSNKVTEKGKDVELRCDPISGHTALYWYRQSLGQGLEFLIYFQGNSAPDKSGLPSDRFSAERTGGSVSTLTIQRTQQEDSAVYLCASSPTSGRGRTQYFGPGTRLTVL.

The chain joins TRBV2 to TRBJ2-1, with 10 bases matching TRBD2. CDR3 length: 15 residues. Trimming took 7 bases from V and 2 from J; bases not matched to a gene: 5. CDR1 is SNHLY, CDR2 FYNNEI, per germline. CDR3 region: CASTLGTSAYNEQFF. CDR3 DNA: TGTGCCAGCACCCTCGGGACTAGCGCCTACAATGAGCAGTTCTTC.

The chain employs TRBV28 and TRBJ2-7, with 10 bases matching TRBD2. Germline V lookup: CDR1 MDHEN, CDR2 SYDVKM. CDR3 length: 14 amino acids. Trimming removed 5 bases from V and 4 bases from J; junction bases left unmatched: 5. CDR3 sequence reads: CASSPSGSIYEQYF. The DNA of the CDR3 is TGTGCCAGCAGTCCTAGCGGGAGTATTTACGAGCAGTACTTC.

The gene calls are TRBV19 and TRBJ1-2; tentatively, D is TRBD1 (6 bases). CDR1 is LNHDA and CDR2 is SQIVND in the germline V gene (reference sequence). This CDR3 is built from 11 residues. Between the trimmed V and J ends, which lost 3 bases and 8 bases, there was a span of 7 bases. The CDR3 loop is CASSIRGGYTF. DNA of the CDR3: TGTGCCAGTAGTATCAGGGGCGGCTACACCTTC. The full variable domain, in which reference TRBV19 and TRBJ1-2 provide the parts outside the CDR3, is DGGITQSPKYLFRKEGQNVTLSCEQNLNHDAMYWYRQDPGQGLRLIYYSQIVNDFQKGDIAEGYSVSREKKESFPLTVTSAQKNPTAFYLCASSIRGGYTFGSGTRLTVV.

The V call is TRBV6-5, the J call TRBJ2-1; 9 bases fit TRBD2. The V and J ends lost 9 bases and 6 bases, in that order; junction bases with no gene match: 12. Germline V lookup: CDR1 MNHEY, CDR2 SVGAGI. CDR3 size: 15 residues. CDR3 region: CASSSREGGGNEQFF. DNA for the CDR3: TGTGCCAGTTCCTCGCGGGAGGGAGGGGGCAATGAGCAGTTCTTC.

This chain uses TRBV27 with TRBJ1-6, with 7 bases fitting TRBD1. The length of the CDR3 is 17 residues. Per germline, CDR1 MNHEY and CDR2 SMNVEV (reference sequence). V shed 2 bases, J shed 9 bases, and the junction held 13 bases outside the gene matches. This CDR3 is CASSLMAGQYAGSPLHF. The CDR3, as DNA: TGTGCCAGCAGTTTAATGGCGGGACAGTATGCGGGTTCACCCCTCCACTTT.